Listed here is a single T cell receptor beta chain. The antigen is not known. Clones were sequenced by immunoSEQ multiplex PCR, and TCRdb holds only the in-frame ones, with some missing. This repertoire shows roughly 120,000 clones, 80% to 90% found once; its top ten account for around 1.6%. This entry is derived from a study of T cell responses to AZD1222 COVID-19 vaccine. Findings and limits, study-wide: Donors were chiefly white British, with a greater number of females, and clonal diversity was perhaps underestimated. It was only after the peak T cell response that any repertoires were sampled.

The specimen comprised peripheral blood, sampled on day 0 of AZD1222 vaccination. This receptor was obtained from an adult in good health.

The CDR3, as DNA: TGCGCCAGCAGCGCATATGGACAGGGAAGCTACGAGCAGTACTTC. Its translation: CASSAYGQGSYEQYF. The gene calls are TRBV5-1 and TRBJ2-7; 8 bases fit TRBD1. V gave up 4 bases and J gave up 3 bases; unmatched junction bases: 9. There are 15 residues in the CDR3. In germline, CDR1 is SGHRS, CDR2 YFSETQ.